Listed below are T cell receptor beta chains from one sample, sequenced in a study of blood T cell repertoires in COVID-19. TCRdb's copy holds only in-frame clones and misses some; the assay was immunoSEQ multiplex PCR. The sample records around 200,000 clones, 70% to 90% being singletons. The sample comprised peripheral blood. Receptor source: a woman between 50 and 59 years old with acute or convalescent COVID-19. CDR3s include the opening cysteine and the closing phenylalanine or tryptophan. Each record gives: J gene, clone size, V gene, D gene, CDR3 protein, CDR3 DNA. The D gene is left open where the match is weak. Only some rows state a clone size, as once, few, many or a class for expanded clones.

j_gene: TRBJ2-1
abundance: NA
v_gene: TRBV7-2
d_gene: NA
CDR3aa: CASSLGSAGEQFF
CDR3nt: TGTGCCAGCAGCTTAGGTTCCGCAGGTGAGCAGTTCTTC

j_gene: TRBJ1-2
abundance: NA
v_gene: TRBV6-5
d_gene: TRBD1
CDR3aa: CASSQDRGYGYTF
CDR3nt: TGTGCCAGCAGCCAGGACAGGGGATATGGCTACACCTTC

j_gene: TRBJ2-5
abundance: NA
v_gene: TRBV5-1
d_gene: TRBD1
CDR3aa: CASRGQGAVWETQYF
CDR3nt: TGCGCCAGCAGGGGTCAGGGGGCTGTGTGGGAGACCCAGTACTTC

j_gene: TRBJ1-3
abundance: NA
v_gene: TRBV6-2/TRBV6-3
d_gene: NA
CDR3aa: CASSSGGNTIYF
CDR3nt: TGTGCCAGCAGTTCGGGTGGCAACACCATATATTTT

j_gene: TRBJ2-7
abundance: NA
v_gene: TRBV30
d_gene: TRBD2
CDR3aa: CAWSHGGAGFYEQYF
CDR3nt: TGTGCCTGGAGTCACGGGGGGGCAGGGTTTTACGAGCAGTACTTC

j_gene: TRBJ2-7
abundance: NA
v_gene: TRBV19
d_gene: NA
CDR3aa: CASSNRGGPFYEQYF
CDR3nt: TGTGCCAGTAGTAACAGGGGGGGACCATTTTACGAGCAGTACTTC

j_gene: TRBJ1-2
abundance: NA
v_gene: TRBV6-5
d_gene: TRBD1
CDR3aa: CASTSGQALNYGYTF
CDR3nt: TGTGCCAGCACATCTGGACAGGCGCTTAACTATGGCTACACCTTC

j_gene: TRBJ2-7
abundance: once
v_gene: TRBV6-5
d_gene: TRBD2
CDR3aa: CASKRGPAYEQYF
CDR3nt: TGTGCCAGCAAGCGGGGACCCGCCTACGAGCAGTACTTC

j_gene: TRBJ1-4
abundance: NA
v_gene: TRBV19
d_gene: NA
CDR3aa: CASSVQGYEKLFF
CDR3nt: TGTGCCAGTAGTGTCCAGGGTTACGAAAAACTGTTTTTT

j_gene: TRBJ2-3
abundance: once
v_gene: TRBV9
d_gene: TRBD2
CDR3aa: CASSVTASGGVTTDTQYF
CDR3nt: TGTGCCAGCAGCGTAACGGCTAGCGGGGGGGTGACGACAGATACGCAGTATTTT

j_gene: TRBJ2-2
abundance: NA
v_gene: TRBV29-1
d_gene: TRBD2
CDR3aa: CSVSGLVDTGELFF
CDR3nt: TGCAGCGTCTCGGGACTAGTGGACACCGGGGAGCTGTTTTTT

j_gene: TRBJ1-2
abundance: once
v_gene: TRBV2
d_gene: TRBD1
CDR3aa: CASSLQGNYGYTF
CDR3nt: TGTGCCAGCAGTTTACAGGGGAACTATGGCTACACCTTC

j_gene: TRBJ1-5
abundance: NA
v_gene: TRBV7-2
d_gene: NA
CDR3aa: CASSLVSGDQPQHF
CDR3nt: TGCGCCAGCAGCTTAGTATCAGGGGATCAGCCCCAGCATTTT

j_gene: TRBJ1-2
abundance: NA
v_gene: TRBV19
d_gene: NA
CDR3aa: CASSMGGDYGYTF
CDR3nt: TGTGCCAGTAGTATGGGGGGTGACTATGGCTACACCTTC

j_gene: TRBJ2-5
abundance: NA
v_gene: TRBV9
d_gene: TRBD2
CDR3aa: CASSVGLAAQETQYF
CDR3nt: TGTGCCAGCAGCGTAGGGCTAGCGGCCCAAGAGACCCAGTACTTC

j_gene: TRBJ2-7
abundance: NA
v_gene: TRBV28
d_gene: NA
CDR3aa: CASHVGGGLAYEQYF
CDR3nt: TGTGCCTCCCATGTGGGGGGGGGCCTAGCCTACGAGCAGTACTTC

j_gene: TRBJ1-6
abundance: NA
v_gene: TRBV7-9
d_gene: NA
CDR3aa: CASSLGQGSPLHF
CDR3nt: TGTGCCAGCAGCTTAGGGCAGGGTTCACCCCTCCACTTT

j_gene: TRBJ1-3
abundance: few
v_gene: TRBV29-1
d_gene: TRBD1
CDR3aa: CSVQGAGNTIYF
CDR3nt: TGCAGCGTACAGGGGGCTGGAAACACCATATATTTT

j_gene: TRBJ2-5
abundance: NA
v_gene: TRBV27
d_gene: TRBD1
CDR3aa: CASSPTRDSSPETQYF
CDR3nt: TGTGCCAGCAGTCCGACTCGGGACAGTTCCCCAGAGACCCAGTACTTC

j_gene: TRBJ2-2
abundance: once
v_gene: TRBV27
d_gene: NA
CDR3aa: CASEGPTGELFF
CDR3nt: TGTGCCAGCGAGGGCCCCACCGGGGAGCTGTTTTTT

j_gene: TRBJ1-4
abundance: NA
v_gene: TRBV6-5
d_gene: NA
CDR3aa: CASMTGEGVNEKLFF
CDR3nt: TGTGCCAGCATGACGGGGGAGGGGGTTAATGAAAAACTGTTTTTT

j_gene: TRBJ2-5
abundance: NA
v_gene: TRBV4-2
d_gene: NA
CDR3aa: CASSQDRQVQETQYF
CDR3nt: TGTGCCAGCAGCCAAGACCGCCAGGTCCAAGAGACCCAGTACTTC

j_gene: TRBJ1-4
abundance: NA
v_gene: TRBV12-3/TRBV12-4
d_gene: NA
CDR3aa: CASSHNNEKLFF
CDR3nt: TGTGCCAGCAGCCACAATAATGAAAAACTGTTTTTT

j_gene: TRBJ1-1
abundance: NA
v_gene: TRBV5-6
d_gene: NA
CDR3aa: CASSLLKAGGNTEAFF
CDR3nt: TGTGCCAGCAGCTTGTTGAAAGCGGGCGGGAACACTGAAGCTTTCTTT

j_gene: TRBJ2-5
abundance: few
v_gene: TRBV20-1
d_gene: NA
CDR3aa: CSASTTGQETQYF
CDR3nt: TGCAGTGCTAGTACCACAGGGCAAGAGACCCAGTACTTC

j_gene: TRBJ2-3
abundance: NA
v_gene: TRBV6-5
d_gene: NA
CDR3aa: CASSYVGATDTQYF
CDR3nt: TGTGCCAGCAGTTACGTCGGAGCCACAGATACGCAGTATTTT

j_gene: TRBJ1-4
abundance: NA
v_gene: TRBV15
d_gene: NA
CDR3aa: CATSSRTETTNEKLFF
CDR3nt: TGTGCCACCAGCAGCCGGACAGAGACAACTAATGAAAAACTGTTTTTT

j_gene: TRBJ2-1
abundance: NA
v_gene: TRBV5-1
d_gene: TRBD2
CDR3aa: CASSLLGTSGRIGNEQFF
CDR3nt: TGCGCCAGCAGCTTGTTAGGGACTAGCGGGAGGATTGGCAATGAGCAGTTCTTC

j_gene: TRBJ1-2
abundance: NA
v_gene: TRBV5-5
d_gene: TRBD1
CDR3aa: CASSVGQGDGYTF
CDR3nt: TGTGCCAGCAGCGTGGGACAGGGTGATGGCTACACCTTC

j_gene: TRBJ2-7
abundance: NA
v_gene: TRBV27
d_gene: NA
CDR3aa: CASGLAALGSYEQYF
CDR3nt: TGTGCCAGCGGCCTGGCGGCCCTCGGGTCCTACGAGCAGTACTTC

j_gene: TRBJ1-5
abundance: NA
v_gene: TRBV27
d_gene: NA
CDR3aa: CASSLRGNQPQHF
CDR3nt: TGTGCCAGCAGTTTAAGGGGGAATCAGCCCCAGCATTTT

j_gene: TRBJ1-2
abundance: NA
v_gene: TRBV25-1
d_gene: TRBD1
CDR3aa: CASSEGFGQGLHGYTF
CDR3nt: TGTGCCAGCAGTGAAGGTTTTGGACAGGGGTTGCATGGCTACACCTTC

j_gene: TRBJ2-1
abundance: NA
v_gene: TRBV6-2/TRBV6-3
d_gene: TRBD1
CDR3aa: CASTPDRGPPGFF
CDR3nt: TGTGCCAGCACCCCGGACAGGGGGCCCCCAGGATTCTTC

j_gene: TRBJ2-7
abundance: NA
v_gene: TRBV5-1
d_gene: TRBD2
CDR3aa: CASSQRRAGEATYEQYF
CDR3nt: TGCGCCAGCAGCCAGCGGCGGGCGGGAGAGGCAACCTACGAGCAGTACTTC

j_gene: TRBJ1-6
abundance: few
v_gene: TRBV20-1
d_gene: NA
CDR3aa: CSASFGDNNSPLHF
CDR3nt: TGCAGTGCTAGTTTTGGGGACAATAATTCACCCCTCCACTTT

j_gene: TRBJ2-6
abundance: NA
v_gene: TRBV19
d_gene: NA
CDR3aa: CASSAGTLGSGANVLTF
CDR3nt: TGTGCCAGTAGTGCGGGGACTTTGGGCTCTGGGGCCAACGTCCTGACTTTC

j_gene: TRBJ2-6
abundance: few
v_gene: TRBV4-3
d_gene: TRBD1
CDR3aa: CASSQDFGTGNAGANVLTF
CDR3nt: TGCGCCAGCAGCCAAGATTTTGGGACAGGGAATGCTGGGGCCAACGTCCTGACTTTC

j_gene: TRBJ2-3
abundance: few
v_gene: TRBV7-8
d_gene: NA
CDR3aa: CASSARPLTDTQYF
CDR3nt: TGTGCCAGCAGCGCCCGTCCACTCACAGATACGCAGTATTTT

j_gene: TRBJ2-5
abundance: NA
v_gene: TRBV7-9
d_gene: TRBD2
CDR3aa: CASVPGGETQYF
CDR3nt: TGTGCCAGCGTGCCGGGAGGAGAGACCCAGTACTTC

j_gene: TRBJ2-7
abundance: NA
v_gene: TRBV5-1
d_gene: TRBD1
CDR3aa: CASNINGRQGASEQYF
CDR3nt: TGCGCCAGCAACATTAACGGGCGGCAGGGGGCAAGCGAGCAGTACTTC

j_gene: TRBJ1-2
abundance: NA
v_gene: TRBV11-3
d_gene: NA
CDR3aa: CASSFNSQGGYTF
CDR3nt: TGTGCCAGCAGTTTTAATTCGCAGGGTGGCTACACCTTC

j_gene: TRBJ1-2
abundance: NA
v_gene: TRBV11-3
d_gene: NA
CDR3aa: CASSPEGRRGNYGYTF
CDR3nt: TGTGCCAGCAGCCCGGAGGGTCGACGAGGGAACTATGGCTACACCTTC

j_gene: TRBJ2-7
abundance: NA
v_gene: TRBV11-3
d_gene: NA
CDR3aa: CASSLVRGGSYEQYF
CDR3nt: TGTGCCAGCAGCTTAGTAAGAGGGGGATCTTACGAGCAGTACTTC

j_gene: TRBJ2-1
abundance: NA
v_gene: TRBV18
d_gene: NA
CDR3aa: CASSPTGYSYNEQFF
CDR3nt: TGTGCCAGCTCACCAACGGGATACTCCTACAATGAGCAGTTCTTC

j_gene: TRBJ2-1
abundance: NA
v_gene: TRBV7-2
d_gene: NA
CDR3aa: CASSLERRGGDEQFF
CDR3nt: TGTGCCAGCAGCTTGGAGCGGCGAGGGGGGGATGAGCAGTTCTTC

j_gene: TRBJ2-3
abundance: many
v_gene: TRBV23-1
d_gene: TRBD2
CDR3aa: CASSQSTSGETSTDTQYF
CDR3nt: TGCGCCAGCAGTCAATCAACTAGCGGGGAAACTAGCACAGATACGCAGTATTTT

j_gene: TRBJ1-1
abundance: NA
v_gene: TRBV10-3
d_gene: NA
CDR3aa: CAIRETGQVNTEAFF
CDR3nt: TGTGCCATCAGGGAGACTGGGCAGGTGAACACTGAAGCTTTCTTT

j_gene: TRBJ2-3
abundance: NA
v_gene: TRBV7-9
d_gene: NA
CDR3aa: CASSQGTSDTQYF
CDR3nt: TGTGCCAGCAGCCAGGGAACTTCAGATACGCAGTATTTT

j_gene: TRBJ2-1
abundance: NA
v_gene: TRBV24-1
d_gene: TRBD2
CDR3aa: CATSVSTSPGLGEQFF
CDR3nt: TGTGCCACCAGTGTCTCGACTAGCCCTGGGTTAGGTGAGCAGTTCTTC

j_gene: TRBJ2-2
abundance: NA
v_gene: TRBV5-8
d_gene: NA
CDR3aa: CASSKLWTGELFF
CDR3nt: TGTGCCAGCAGCAAACTCTGGACCGGGGAGCTGTTTTTT

j_gene: TRBJ1-6
abundance: once
v_gene: TRBV3-1/TRBV3-2
d_gene: NA
CDR3aa: CASSQDPIKGLARVSPLHF
CDR3nt: TGTGCCAGCAGCCAAGATCCCATCAAAGGCCTAGCTCGGGTTTCACCCCTCCACTTT

j_gene: TRBJ2-5
abundance: NA
v_gene: TRBV30
d_gene: TRBD2
CDR3aa: CAWTGGLGGETQYF
CDR3nt: TGTGCCTGGACTGGAGGCCTCGGGGGGGAGACCCAGTACTTC

j_gene: TRBJ1-2
abundance: NA
v_gene: TRBV6-2/TRBV6-3
d_gene: NA
CDR3aa: CASSYSLQEPYGYTF
CDR3nt: TGTGCCAGCAGTTACTCTCTGCAGGAACCCTATGGCTACACCTTC